This TCR beta chain was identified in a study of blood T cell repertoires in COVID-19 (dated by TCRdb to 2020 to 2021). Regarding the complete study: Collaborator samples came from the United States, Italy and Spain and covered acute and convalescent phases of COVID-19. The material from the prospective study consisted of cDNA or gDNA derived from T cells, B-cell-depleted T cells, or PBMCs. Where HLA class I and class II types were available, the types were taken from metadata supplied by the sample provider, not from assay-based typing. Subjects who had been exposed to COVID-19, were actively infected with it, or had recovered from it provided the deeply sampled blood TCRbeta repertoires that made up the dataset. The samples were drawn from two sources: the first 160 participants of the ongoing ImmuneRACE study, and 950 to 1,500 subjects contributed by 6 global collaborators. The repertoires were released in a freely available public database intended as a resource for research on the immune response to SARS-CoV-2. A de-identified subject ID, COVID-19 status, age in years and sex were almost always included in the sample metadata.

TCRbeta CDR3 regions were amplified from genomic DNA using the immunoSEQ Assay, a bias-controlled multiplex PCR. On the authors' methods: The number of nucleated cells in each sample was estimated by amplification of reference gene primers within the assay. Sequence reads were collapsed and filtered to measure the absolute abundance of every unique TCRbeta CDR3 rearrangement. For each sample, productive Simpson clonality was calculated by taking the square root of Simpson's diversity index across productive rearrangements. In its TCRdb copy, this immuneACCESS table keeps in-frame sequences only and misses some clones. Where compared with another copy, unresolved V genes explain less than half of these, and the others have no known cause. V, J and clone size reflect that table, while D and trimming were determined from the DNA. The sample table records 300,000 to 350,000 clones; 80% to 90% of these occur just once. The ten largest clonotypes hold under 3% of the sample.

The collaborating institutions used their own protocols to collect whole blood in K2EDTA tubes. Collaborator samples were shipped for TCRbeta analysis as frozen whole blood, isolated PBMCs, or DNA extracted from either sample type. The germline V gene gives CDR1 as SGHTA and CDR2 as FQGNSA. The CDR3 goes from the cysteine to the phenylalanine over 13 residues. Left in the record is the CDR3 DNA by itself, 39 bases read in frame from the first base. Trimming leaves V shorter by 5 bases and J shorter by 10 bases, with the junction holding 10 bases beyond the gene matches. This clone showed up just once. The antigen this receptor binds is unknown. It has no much larger one-base neighbor in the sample; base qualities were not kept. General conclusions and limits of the study: Clinical and demographic metadata were provided uncurated, with the amount varying by source and participant.

The sample was peripheral blood. The rearranged segments are TRBV7-2 and TRBJ1-1; TRBD1 aligns with 7 central bases. This clonotype was obtained from a man aged 30-40 years with active or convalescent COVID-19. The DNA sequence is TGTGCCAGCAGCCTCAAGGGGCAGGGGGTAGCTTTCTTT. Protein translation: CASSLKGQGVAFF. The variable domain in full, with residues beyond the CDR3 obtained from the reference TRBV7-2 and TRBJ1-1 genes, is GAGVSQSPSNKVTEKGKDVELRCDPISGHTALYWYRQSLGQGLEFLIYFQGNSAPDKSGLPSDRFSAERTGGSVSTLTIQRTQQEDSAVYLCASSLKGQGVAFFGQGTRLTVV.